This TCR beta chain was obtained from a study of blood T cell repertoires in COVID-19. Study-level information: The samples span acute and convalescent COVID-19 from the United States, Italy and Spain. From T cells, B-cell-depleted T cells, or PBMCs came the material, which was cDNA or gDNA.

As originally analysed: Researchers report that nucleated cell counts were estimated from reference gene primer amplification. Libraries were prepared by immunoSEQ multiplex PCR; TCRdb keeps only in-frame clonotypes and omits some of them. V, J and clone size derive from that table, while D and trimming were established from the DNA sequence. The sample includes over 300,000 clones, nearly 90% seen only once; the top ten take 6.5% to 7%. Germline CDR1 SEHNR, CDR2 FQNEAQ (reference sequence). This CDR3 has 13 amino acids. Trimming took 5 bases from V and 7 from J, leaving 9 bases between them. The chain recombines TRBV7-9 with TRBJ1-6, with D possibly being TRBD1 (5 bases). This TCR was recovered from a man aged 18-30 years with active or convalescent COVID-19. The sample consisted of peripheral blood. The CDR3 loop is CASSPRQNSPLHF. The CDR3 bases are TGTGCCAGCAGCCCCCGACAGAATTCACCCCTCCACTTT.